Following are 5 T cell receptor beta chains from one sample sequenced in a study of T-cell reconstitution after alpha-beta-depleted transplantation in children. TCRbeta library preparation incorporated unique molecular identifiers. TCRdb re-called the PCR reads with MiXCR, one entry per CDR3 protein. Of 250,000 to 300,000 distinct CDR3 sequences in the sample, more than 8% were seen once. The sample in question was PBMCs from the stem cell graft donor, obtained from the stem cell graft. These receptors were collected from a human donor who donated a stem cell graft to a child with SCID.

Comments on this clonotype: A junction end diverges from the germline sequence, so it may reflect a read error. The chain recombines TRBV9 with TRBJ2-2, with 11 positions matching TRBD1. CDR1 is SGDLS, CDR2 YYNGEE, per germline. The CDR3 runs to 17 residues. CDR3 coding DNA: TGTGCCAGCTGCGTTCGGGGGACAGGGGGAAACACCGGGGAGCTGTTTTTT. It codes for CASCVRGTGGNTGELFF. Filled out from reference TRBV9 and TRBJ2-2, the complete variable domain reads DSGVTQTPKHLITATGQRVTLRCSPRSGDLSVYWYQQSLDQGLQFLIQYYNGEERAKGNILERFSAQQFPDLHSELNLSSLELGDSALYFCASCVRGTGGNTGELFFGEGSRLTVL.

V gene TRBV7-8 combines with J gene TRBJ2-5, with D unresolved. The CDR3 spans 16 residues. V gave up 5 bases and J gave up 5 bases, with 21 bases separating them. Looked up from germline, CDR1 is SGHVS and CDR2 is FQNEAQ. CDR3 nucleotides: TGTGCCAGCAGCGTGTTACGGCTAGGTGGTGTCGAGACCCAGTACTTC. Amino acids: CASSVLRLGGVETQYF. The variable domain in full, with the rest retrieved from reference TRBV7-8 and TRBJ2-5, is GAGVSQSPRYKVAKRGQDVALRCDPISGHVSLFWYQQALGQGPEFLTYFQNEAQLDKSGLPSDRFFAERPEGSVSTLKIQRTQQEDSAVYLCASSVLRLGGVETQYFGPGTRLLVL.

This clonotype was picked up many times. V is TRBV5-1 and J is TRBJ1-4, with 12 bases fitting TRBD1. The ends lost 5 bases at V and 4 bases at J; junction bases unmatched: 6. This CDR3 spans 16 amino acids. Germline CDR1 and CDR2: SGHRS and YFSETQ. The CDR3 sequence is CASRTGTGGDNEKLFF. Written as DNA, the CDR3 is TGCGCCAGCAGAACCGGGACAGGGGGCGATAATGAAAAACTGTTTTTT.

This clonotype occurred a few times. This chain joins TRBV13 and TRBJ2-4; D is unresolved. The length of the CDR3 is 15 residues. Germline V gene data show CDR1 as PRHDT and CDR2 as FYEKMQ (reference sequence). Trimming took 3 bases from V and 4 from J, leaving 13 bases between them. The CDR3 DNA reads TGTGCCAGCAGCTTTTTTGTCATGGGGAAAAACATTCAGTACTTC. Residues: CASSFFVMGKNIQYF.

This clonotype was seen ten or more times. This chain joins TRBV6-2 or TRBV6-3 and TRBJ2-7; 7 bases align to TRBD1. V shed 6 bases, J shed 1 base, and the junction held 6 bases outside the gene matches. CDR3 size: 14 residues. Germline V gene lookup returns CDR1 MNHEY and CDR2 SVGEGT. CDR3 coding DNA: TGTGCCAGCAGAGATAACAGGGGTTCCTACGAGCAGTACTTC. Amino acids: CASRDNRGSYEQYF.